This TCR beta chain was observed in a study of early T cells in non-severe SARS-CoV-2 infection. Per germline, CDR1 MGHRA and CDR2 YSYEKL. Trimming pared 3 bases from V and 8 bases from J, leaving 10 bases between. The CDR3 totals 12 residues. TCRdb redid the calling of the 5' RACE reads with MiXCR, one entry per CDR3 protein. Of some 70,000 distinct CDR3 sequences detected, 9.5% to 15% appear once; the ten largest clones hold 3.5% to 5%. Sequencing input: whole blood. The chain employs TRBV4-1 and TRBJ1-1; D unresolved. This receptor was obtained from an adult who was a healthcare worker with PCR-confirmed SARS-CoV-2 infection or an uninfected control (not recorded which). The CDR3 DNA is TGCGCCAGCAGCCAGTCCCCGGGAGAAGCTTTCTTT. Translation: CASSQSPGEAFF.